These T cell receptor beta chains were read from a single sample in a study of control samples from healthy donors and cancer patients. Method: immunoSEQ multiplex PCR; TCRdb's copy keeps in-frame clones and lacks some. The sample shows about 120,000 clones, roughly 90% of them seen only once. The sequencing sample was made of blood. These receptor sequences come from a man between 18 and 35 years old in good health. Both conserved end residues are part of each CDR3. The D gene is left open where the match is weak. A clone size is listed for some rows: how often the clone was seen (once, few, many), or a class if it is expanded.

TRBJ1-4 | - | 15 | TRBV21-1 | - | TGTGCCAGCAGCAAAGGGGCAGCAACTAATGAAAAACTGTTTTTT | CASSKGAATNEKLFF
TRBJ1-6 | - | 15 | TRBV19 | - | TGTGCCAGTAGTATAGACGGGCTTAGGGATTCACCCCTCCACTTT | CASSIDGLRDSPLHF
TRBJ2-2 | - | 14 | TRBV6-6 | once | TGTGCCAGCCGGGTCGGGGGGCGCACCGGGGAGCTGTTTTTT | CASRVGGRTGELFF
TRBJ2-3 | - | 15 | TRBV5-1 | - | TGCGCCAGCAGGATGGAGGGCCCTAGCACAGATACGCAGTATTTT | CASRMEGPSTDTQYF
TRBJ1-5 | - | 15 | TRBV4-1 | - | TGCGCCAGCAGCGGAGTGGAGGGGGGCAATCAGCCCCAGCATTTT | CASSGVEGGNQPQHF
TRBJ2-1 | TRBD1 | 17 | TRBV7-6 | - | TGTGCCAGCAGCTCCCGGACCCCGGGACAGGGGAGCAATGAGCAGTTCTTC | CASSSRTPGQGSNEQFF
TRBJ1-5 | - | 15 | TRBV7-6 | - | TGTGCCAGCAGCTTACGGCCCGGCCCCAATCAGCCCCAGCATTTT | CASSLRPGPNQPQHF
TRBJ1-2 | - | 13 | TRBV12-3/TRBV12-4 | - | TGTGCCAGCAGTCGGAAGCCCGGTAGGGGCTACACCTTC | CASSRKPGRGYTF
TRBJ2-5 | - | 14 | TRBV5-1 | - | TGCGCCAGCAGCTTAGGTCCGGGGGAAGAGACCCAGTACTTC | CASSLGPGEETQYF
TRBJ2-2 | TRBD2 | 15 | TRBV11-1 | - | TGTGCCAGCAGCCGACGACTAGCGGGGTCCGGGGAGCTGTTTTTT | CASSRRLAGSGELFF
TRBJ2-1 | - | 16 | TRBV5-1 | - | TGCGCCAGCAGCCCCCTCCAGGGCTTTTCCTACAATGAGCAGTTCTTC | CASSPLQGFSYNEQFF
TRBJ1-1 | - | 14 | TRBV6-1 | - | TGTGCCAGCAGTGAAGTTGTTATGGCAGGTGAAGCTTTCTTT | CASSEVVMAGEAFF
TRBJ2-1 | - | 14 | TRBV6-5 | - | TGTGCCAGCAGTTACTCCTTAGAATACAATGAGCAGTTCTTC | CASSYSLEYNEQFF
TRBJ1-2 | TRBD1 | 15 | TRBV7-2 | once | TGTGCCAGCAGCTTATCAGGGGGCGATCACTATGGCTACACCTTC | CASSLSGGDHYGYTF
TRBJ1-2 | - | 11 | TRBV24-1 | - | TGTGCCACCAGTGACCGAAAAGGCTACACCTTC | CATSDRKGYTF
TRBJ1-1 | - | 15 | TRBV6-4 | once | TGTGCCAGCAGTGACCGCTCGGGATCGAACACTGAAGCTTTCTTT | CASSDRSGSNTEAFF
TRBJ1-1 | - | 17 | TRBV4-2 | - | TGTGCCAGCAGCCAAGATATGAGGGAGGGAATGAACACTGAAGCTTTCTTT | CASSQDMREGMNTEAFF
TRBJ1-3 | - | 14 | TRBV5-1 | - | TGCGCCAGCAGCTTCGAGGGCACTGGAAACACCATATATTTT | CASSFEGTGNTIYF
TRBJ1-1 | - | 12 | TRBV2 | - | TGTGCCAGCAGTAAGGGGGGGACTGAAGCTTTCTTT | CASSKGGTEAFF
TRBJ1-1 | TRBD1 | 15 | TRBV7-9 | - | TGTGCCAGCAGCTCAGGACAGGGCCAATGGACTGAAGCTTTCTTT | CASSSGQGQWTEAFF
TRBJ2-7 | TRBD1 | 13 | TRBV11-2 | - | TGTGCCAGCTCCCGGGACAGGGAATACGAGCAGTACTTC | CASSRDREYEQYF
TRBJ2-5 | TRBD2 | 16 | TRBV6-4 | few | TGTGCCAGCAGTGCCGTTGAAGACGGGGGGCAAGAGACCCAGTACTTC | CASSAVEDGGQETQYF
TRBJ2-5 | - | 14 | TRBV20-1 | - | TGCAGTGCTAGTGGCGGAGGGAAACAAGAGACCCAGTACTTC | CSASGGGKQETQYF
TRBJ2-3 | TRBD2 | 14 | TRBV7-2 | - | TGTGCCAGCTTACTAGCGGGGGCAAAAGATACGCAGTATTTT | CASLLAGAKDTQYF
TRBJ2-3 | TRBD2 | 16 | TRBV7-9 | - | TGTGCCAGCAGCCCTGCTAGCGGGGCCCCGACAGATACGCAGTATTTT | CASSPASGAPTDTQYF
TRBJ2-7 | - | 15 | TRBV4-1 | - | TGCGCCAGCAGCCAAGACACCGAGCTCTTGTACGAGCAGTACTTC | CASSQDTELLYEQYF
TRBJ2-5 | - | 15 | TRBV7-9 | - | TGTGCCAGCATGGAATTACAGGCGACCCAAGAGACCCAGTACTTC | CASMELQATQETQYF
TRBJ1-5 | - | 12 | TRBV7-6 | - | TGTGCCAGCAGCTTAGCCCATCAGCCCCAGCATTTT | CASSLAHQPQHF
TRBJ2-3 | TRBD2 | 18 | TRBV28 | - | TGTGCCAGCAGCCAGGGACTAGTCGGACCGGCCCGCACAGATACGCAGTATTTT | CASSQGLVGPARTDTQYF
TRBJ1-5 | - | 13 | TRBV5-1 | - | TGCGCCAGCAGCCCGGAGGGTCATCAGCCCCAGCATTTT | CASSPEGHQPQHF
TRBJ1-5 | - | 14 | TRBV19 | - | TGTGCCAGTAGTAGACCAGGGAAGGGGCAGCCCCAGCATTTT | CASSRPGKGQPQHF
TRBJ2-5 | - | 13 | TRBV3-1/TRBV3-2 | - | TGTGCCAGCGCCCAGGGGACTCAACAGACCCAGTACTTC | CASAQGTQQTQYF
TRBJ2-2 | TRBD1 | 14 | TRBV5-1 | - | TGCGCCAGCATGAGGACAGGGAACACCGGGGAGCTGTTTTTT | CASMRTGNTGELFF
TRBJ2-7 | - | 15 | TRBV5-4 | - | TGTGCCAGCAGCTCCGGAAGTAGGAGCTCCTACGAGCAGTACTTC | CASSSGSRSSYEQYF
TRBJ1-4 | TRBD1 | 16 | TRBV6-6 | - | TGTGCCAGCAGTTACCCCGTGACAGGGATTAATGAAAAACTGTTTTTT | CASSYPVTGINEKLFF
TRBJ2-5 | TRBD2 | 15 | TRBV5-1 | - | TGCGCCAGCAGCTTGGCCGGGGAGGGTTTGGAGACCCAGTACTTC | CASSLAGEGLETQYF
TRBJ2-2 | - | 16 | TRBV5-4 | once | TGTGCCAGCAGCTTGGAAGTGGGGGGGCTTAACGGGGAGCTGTTTTTT | CASSLEVGGLNGELFF
TRBJ1-1 | - | 15 | TRBV5-4 | - | TGTGCCAGCAGCTCCTCGGCCTTATCGAACACTGAAGCTTTCTTT | CASSSSALSNTEAFF
TRBJ2-1 | TRBD2 | 16 | TRBV23-1 | - | TGCGCCAGCAGTCAACGTAGCGGGGGATCCTACAATGAGCAGTTCTTC | CASSQRSGGSYNEQFF
TRBJ2-1 | - | 16 | TRBV5-6 | - | TGTGCCAGCAGCGAACCCGGGGGGCCCTCCTACAATGAGCAGTTCTTC | CASSEPGGPSYNEQFF
TRBJ1-2 | TRBD1 | 14 | TRBV27 | - | TGTGCCAGCAGTTTAACCGGGACAGGCTATGGCTACACCTTC | CASSLTGTGYGYTF